The 5 T cell receptor beta chains reported below all come from one sample, sequenced in a study of shared clonotypes between healthy human individuals. Only in-frame clones appear in the TCRdb table, and some are missing; sequencing was by immunoSEQ multiplex PCR. The sample consists of a few million clones, 85% to 95% of them appearing once. The specimen was naive CD4+ T cells sorted from blood. This sample's subset: CD45RA+ positively selected. These receptor sequences come from a man aged 18-30 years in good health.

The chain couples TRBV4-1 to TRBJ1-1; D is perhaps TRBD1 (5 bases). V was pared by 8 bases and J by 1 base, with 11 bases between. The CDR3 has 13 residues. CDR1 and CDR2 from the germline V gene are MGHRA and YSYEKL. Here the CDR3 reads CASRDLRNTEAFF. The CDR3 nucleotides are TGCGCCAGCCGGGACTTACGGAACACTGAAGCTTTCTTT.

The rearrangement links TRBV4-3 to TRBJ1-4; the match to TRBD1 covers 8 bases. CDR1 LGHNA and CDR2 YSLEER come from the germline V gene. The CDR3 spans 15 residues. The V segment lost 3 bases and the J segment 3 bases; nucleotides outside the gene matches: 3. The CDR3 loop reads CASSQQGAANEKLFF. As DNA, the CDR3 is TGCGCCAGCAGCCAGCAGGGGGCGGCTAATGAAAAACTGTTTTTT.

This chain links TRBV4-1 with TRBJ2-1; D unresolved. V was shortened by 0 bases and J by 7 bases, with 13 bases between the two germline ends. There are 15 residues in the CDR3. Germline CDR1 and CDR2: MGHRA and YSYEKL. DNA of the CDR3: TGCGCCAGCAGCCAAGACCAACTCGGTGTTAATGAGCAGTTCTTC. Amino acids: CASSQDQLGVNEQFF.

This clone came up once. A junction boundary mismatches the germline segment, possibly from a read error. J is TRBJ1-6 and V is TRBV12-5, with TRBD1 matching over 7 bases. There are 15 residues in the CDR3. CDR1 and CDR2 from the germline V gene are LGHNT and FRNRAP. CDR3 sequence (DNA): TGTGCTAGTGGCCCCGCAGACAGGGATAACTCACCCCTCCACTTT. Translating gives CASGPADRDNSPLHF.

The chain employs TRBV4-1 and TRBJ2-5, with D unresolved. Trimming shortened V by 1 base and J by 11 bases, and 17 bases separated the two germline ends. The CDR3 loop spans 14 amino acids. From germline, CDR1 is MGHRA and CDR2 YSYEKL. This CDR3 reads CASSQGNGMRQQYF. The CDR3 DNA sequence: TGCGCCAGCAGCCAAGGAAACGGCATGCGTCAGCAGTACTTC.